The T cell receptor beta chain described here comes from a study of blood T cell repertoires in COVID-19. Unmatched junction bases numbered 2, after V lost 0 bases and J lost 0 bases. The germline V gene has CDR1 SGDLS and CDR2 YYNGEE. This CDR3 is built from 15 residues. Assay used: immunoSEQ multiplex PCR; TCRdb lists only in-frame clones, some missing. The sample yields around 320,000 clones, roughly nine tenths seen once. This chain links TRBV9 with TRBJ2-5; 7 bases agree with TRBD1. Sample: peripheral blood. This TCR was sampled from a man aged 18 to 29 with active or convalescent COVID-19. The CDR3 nucleotides read TGTGCCAGCAGCGTAGAGACAGGGAACCAAGAGACCCAGTACTTC. Protein: CASSVETGNQETQYF.